This TCR beta chain was sequenced during a study of blood T cell repertoires in COVID-19. Methods used by the authors: Quantification of nucleated cells was approximated via reference gene primer amplification. The assay was immunoSEQ multiplex PCR, and TCRdb's table has in-frame clones only and misses some. D and trimming were read from the DNA, whereas the V and J calls and clone size are those reported in that table. The sample holds about 81,000 clones, approximately 89% seen once. The CDR3 is made up of 14 amino acids. V shed 1 base and J shed 4 bases, with 10 bases lying between them. The V gene's germline CDR1 is SGHVS and CDR2 FQNEAQ.

The chain recombines TRBV7-8 with TRBJ1-2; unclear D gene. The sequence derives from a man between 65 and 80 years old with active or convalescent COVID-19. The sequenced material came from peripheral blood. The CDR3 sequence: CASSLEGRSYGYTF. In DNA form, the CDR3 reads TGTGCCAGCAGCTTAGAAGGCAGGTCCTATGGCTACACCTTC.